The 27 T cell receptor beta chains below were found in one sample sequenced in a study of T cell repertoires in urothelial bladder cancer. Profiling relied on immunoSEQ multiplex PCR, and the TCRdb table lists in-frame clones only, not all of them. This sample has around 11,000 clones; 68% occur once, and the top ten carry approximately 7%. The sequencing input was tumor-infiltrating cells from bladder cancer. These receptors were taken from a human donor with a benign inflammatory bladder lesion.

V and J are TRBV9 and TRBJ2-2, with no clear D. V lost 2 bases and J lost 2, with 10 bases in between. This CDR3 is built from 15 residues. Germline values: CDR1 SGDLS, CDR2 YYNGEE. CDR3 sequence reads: CASSVSQYNTGELFF. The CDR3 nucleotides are TGTGCCAGCAGCGTGTCTCAGTATAACACCGGGGAGCTGTTTTTT.

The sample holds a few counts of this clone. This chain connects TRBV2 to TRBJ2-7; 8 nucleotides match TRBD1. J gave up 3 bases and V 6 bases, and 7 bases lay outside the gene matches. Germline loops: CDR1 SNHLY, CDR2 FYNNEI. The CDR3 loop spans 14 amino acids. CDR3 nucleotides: TGTGCCAGCAGGCTCCTGGGGACAGGCTACGAGCAGTACTTC. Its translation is CASRLLGTGYEQYF.

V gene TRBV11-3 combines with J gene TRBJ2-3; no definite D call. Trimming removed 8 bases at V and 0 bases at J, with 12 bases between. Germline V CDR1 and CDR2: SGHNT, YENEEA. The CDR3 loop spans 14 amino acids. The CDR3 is CASLPRPSTDTQYF. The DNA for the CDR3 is TGTGCCAGCCTCCCTCGGCCTAGCACAGATACGCAGTATTTT.

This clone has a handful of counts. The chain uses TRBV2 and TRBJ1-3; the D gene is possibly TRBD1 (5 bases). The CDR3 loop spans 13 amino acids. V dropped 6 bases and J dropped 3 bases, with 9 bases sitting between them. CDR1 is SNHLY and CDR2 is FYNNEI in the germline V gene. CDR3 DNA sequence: TGTGCCAGCAGCCTCAGGGTTGGAAACACCATATATTTT. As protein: CASSLRVGNTIYF.

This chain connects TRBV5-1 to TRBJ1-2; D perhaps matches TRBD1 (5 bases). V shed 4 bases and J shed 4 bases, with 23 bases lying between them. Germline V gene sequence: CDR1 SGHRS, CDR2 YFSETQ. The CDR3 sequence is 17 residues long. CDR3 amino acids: CASSPGSNRWAGYGYTF. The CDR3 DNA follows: TGCGCCAGCAGCCCAGGGTCAAACCGGTGGGCTGGCTATGGCTACACCTTC.

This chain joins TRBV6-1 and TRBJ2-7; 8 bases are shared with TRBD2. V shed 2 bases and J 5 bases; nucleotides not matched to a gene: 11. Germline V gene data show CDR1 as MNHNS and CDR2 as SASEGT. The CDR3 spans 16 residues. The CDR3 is CASSEWPRGAVDEQYF. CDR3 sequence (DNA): TGTGCCAGCAGTGAATGGCCGCGGGGGGCTGTTGACGAGCAGTACTTC.

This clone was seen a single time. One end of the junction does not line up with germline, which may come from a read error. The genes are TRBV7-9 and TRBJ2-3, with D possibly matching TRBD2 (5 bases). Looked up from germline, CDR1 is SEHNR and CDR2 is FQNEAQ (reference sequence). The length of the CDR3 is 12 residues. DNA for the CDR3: TGTGCCAGCAGCCTAGCTATAGATACGCAGTATTTT. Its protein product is CASSLAIDTQYF.

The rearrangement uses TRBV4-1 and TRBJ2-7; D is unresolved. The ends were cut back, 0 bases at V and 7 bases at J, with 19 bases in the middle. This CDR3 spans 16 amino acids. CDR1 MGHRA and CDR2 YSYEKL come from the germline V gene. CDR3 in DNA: TGCGCCAGCAGCCAAGATCCTTGGGCCGCCTCGAAGGAGCAGTACTTC. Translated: CASSQDPWAASKEQYF.

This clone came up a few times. CDR3 sequence: CASSSHSVNTGELFF. The CDR3 DNA sequence: TGTGCCAGCAGCTCACACTCAGTGAACACCGGGGAGCTGTTTTTT. The J gene is TRBJ2-2, the V gene TRBV7-2; D unclear. The CDR3 covers 15 residues. Germline V gene sequence: CDR1 SGHTA, CDR2 FQGNSA. The ends were cut back, 4 bases at V and 1 base at J, with 10 bases in the middle.

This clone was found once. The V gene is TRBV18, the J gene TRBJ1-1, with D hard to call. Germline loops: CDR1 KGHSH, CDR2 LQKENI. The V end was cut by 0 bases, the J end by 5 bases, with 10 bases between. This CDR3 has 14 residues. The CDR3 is CASSPPFPRTEAFF. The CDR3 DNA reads TGTGCCAGCTCACCACCGTTCCCGAGGACTGAAGCTTTCTTT. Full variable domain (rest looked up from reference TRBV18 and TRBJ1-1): NAGVMQNPRHLVRRRGQEARLRCSPMKGHSHVYWYRQLPEEGLKFMVYLQKENIIDESGMPKERFSAEFPKEGPSILRIQQVVRGDSAAYFCASSPPFPRTEAFFGQGTRLTVV.

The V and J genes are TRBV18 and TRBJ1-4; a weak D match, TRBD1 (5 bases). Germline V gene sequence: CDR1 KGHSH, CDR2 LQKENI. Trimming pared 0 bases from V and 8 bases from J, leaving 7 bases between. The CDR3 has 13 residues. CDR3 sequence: CASSPPGGEKLFF. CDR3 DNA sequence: TGTGCCAGCTCACCACCCGGGGGGGAAAAACTGTTTTTT.

CDR3 amino acids: CASSLVGTGNNEQFF. DNA of the CDR3: TGCGCCAGCAGCTTGGTTGGGACAGGGAACAATGAGCAGTTCTTC. The chain is built from TRBV5-1 and TRBJ2-1, with TRBD1 matching over 9 bases. The germline V gene encodes CDR1 SGHRS and CDR2 YFSETQ. V lost 0 bases to trimming and J lost 5 bases; unmatched junction nucleotides: 3. The CDR3 runs to 15 residues. Variable domain in full (rest from reference TRBV5-1 and TRBJ2-1): KAGVTQTPRYLIKTRGQQVTLSCSPISGHRSVSWYQQTPGQGLQFLFEYFSETQRNKGNFPGRFSGRQFSNSRSEMNVSTLELGDSALYLCASSLVGTGNNEQFFGPGTRLTVL.

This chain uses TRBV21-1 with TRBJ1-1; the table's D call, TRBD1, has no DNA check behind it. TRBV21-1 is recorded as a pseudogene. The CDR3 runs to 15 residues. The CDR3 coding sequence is TGTGCCAGCAGCAAAGTTCAGGGCGAGGTTACTGAAGCTTTCTTT. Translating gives CASSKVQGEVTEAFF.

This chain's CDR3 is CASSPYNEQFF. In DNA, the CDR3 is TGTGCCAGCTCACCTTACAATGAGCAGTTCTTC. V is TRBV18 and J is TRBJ2-1; no clear D. The germline gives CDR1 KGHSH, CDR2 LQKENI. The V end was cut by 3 bases, the J end by 4 bases, with 1 base between. This CDR3 has 11 residues. Full variable domain (outside the CDR3, taken from reference TRBV18 and TRBJ2-1): NAGVMQNPRHLVRRRGQEARLRCSPMKGHSHVYWYRQLPEEGLKFMVYLQKENIIDESGMPKERFSAEFPKEGPSILRIQQVVRGDSAAYFCASSPYNEQFFGPGTRLTVL.

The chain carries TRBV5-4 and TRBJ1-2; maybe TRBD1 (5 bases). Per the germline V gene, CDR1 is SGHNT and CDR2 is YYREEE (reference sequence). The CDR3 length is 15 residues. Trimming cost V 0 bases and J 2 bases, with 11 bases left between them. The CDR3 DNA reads TGTGCCAGCAGCTTGGCTTGGGGGGAAAACTATGGCTACACCTTC. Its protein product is CASSLAWGENYGYTF.

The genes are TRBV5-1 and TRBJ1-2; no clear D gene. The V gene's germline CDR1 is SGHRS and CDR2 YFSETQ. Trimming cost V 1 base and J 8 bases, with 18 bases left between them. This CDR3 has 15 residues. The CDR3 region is CASSLRQTSPGGYTF. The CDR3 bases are TGCGCCAGCAGCTTGAGGCAGACCTCACCTGGGGGCTACACCTTC.

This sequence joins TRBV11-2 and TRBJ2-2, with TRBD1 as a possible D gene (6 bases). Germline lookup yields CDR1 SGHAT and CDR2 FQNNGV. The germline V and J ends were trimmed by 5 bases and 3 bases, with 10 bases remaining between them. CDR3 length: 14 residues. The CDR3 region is CASSEGVYTGELFF. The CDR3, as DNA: TGTGCCAGCAGCGAGGGGGTATACACCGGGGAGCTGTTTTTT.

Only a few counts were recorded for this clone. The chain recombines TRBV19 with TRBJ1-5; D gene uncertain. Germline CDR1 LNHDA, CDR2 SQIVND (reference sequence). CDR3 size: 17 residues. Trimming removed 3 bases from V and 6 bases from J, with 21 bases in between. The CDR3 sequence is CASSIKRSRGSGQPQHF. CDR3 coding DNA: TGTGCCAGTAGTATCAAACGTTCCAGAGGGTCGGGTCAGCCCCAGCATTTT.

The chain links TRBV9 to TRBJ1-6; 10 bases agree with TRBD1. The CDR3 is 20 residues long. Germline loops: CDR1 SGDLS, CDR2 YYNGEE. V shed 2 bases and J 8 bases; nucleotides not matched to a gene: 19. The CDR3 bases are TGTGCCAGCAGCGTCTCACCCGGGACAGGGGAGACTTATAGTGATTCACCCCTCCACTTT. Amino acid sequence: CASSVSPGTGETYSDSPLHF.

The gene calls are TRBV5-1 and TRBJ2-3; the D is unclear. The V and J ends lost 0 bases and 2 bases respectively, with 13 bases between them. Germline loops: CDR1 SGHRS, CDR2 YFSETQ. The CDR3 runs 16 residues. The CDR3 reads CASSLVGTPPTDTQYF. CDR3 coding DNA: TGCGCCAGCAGCTTGGTGGGCACCCCCCCCACAGATACGCAGTATTTT.

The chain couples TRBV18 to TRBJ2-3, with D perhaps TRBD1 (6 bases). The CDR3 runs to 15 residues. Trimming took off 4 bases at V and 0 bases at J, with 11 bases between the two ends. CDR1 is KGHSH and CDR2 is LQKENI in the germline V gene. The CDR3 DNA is TGTGCCAGCTCACTTTTACAGGGTAGCACAGATACGCAGTATTTT. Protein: CASSLLQGSTDTQYF.

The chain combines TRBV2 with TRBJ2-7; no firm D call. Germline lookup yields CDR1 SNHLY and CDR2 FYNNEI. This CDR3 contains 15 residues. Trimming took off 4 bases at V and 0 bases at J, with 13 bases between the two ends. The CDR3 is CASSVGGRASYEQYF. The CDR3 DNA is TGTGCCAGCAGTGTGGGTGGACGCGCCTCCTACGAGCAGTACTTC.

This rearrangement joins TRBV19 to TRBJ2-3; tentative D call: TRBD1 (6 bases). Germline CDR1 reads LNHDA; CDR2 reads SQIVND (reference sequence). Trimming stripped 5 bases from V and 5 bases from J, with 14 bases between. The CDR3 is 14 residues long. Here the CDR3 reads CASSSTGWGDTQYF. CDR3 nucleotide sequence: TGTGCCAGTAGTTCTACAGGGTGGGGAGATACGCAGTATTTT.

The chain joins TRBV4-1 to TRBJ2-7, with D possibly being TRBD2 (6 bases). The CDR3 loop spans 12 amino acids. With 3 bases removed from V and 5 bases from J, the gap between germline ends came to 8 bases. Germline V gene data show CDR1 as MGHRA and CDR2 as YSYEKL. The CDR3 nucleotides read TGCGCCAGCAGCCACGGGGGAAACGAGCAGTACTTC. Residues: CASSHGGNEQYF.

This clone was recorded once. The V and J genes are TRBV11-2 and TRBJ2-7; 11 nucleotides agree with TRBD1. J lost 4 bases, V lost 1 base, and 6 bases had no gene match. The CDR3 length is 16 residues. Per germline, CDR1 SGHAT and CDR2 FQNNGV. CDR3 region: CASSLAGTGGRYEQYF. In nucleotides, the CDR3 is TGTGCCAGCAGCTTAGCTGGGACAGGGGGTAGGTACGAGCAGTACTTC. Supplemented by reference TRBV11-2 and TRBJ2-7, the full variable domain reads EAGVAQSPRYKIIEKRQSVAFWCNPISGHATLYWYQQILGQGPKLLIQFQNNGVVDDSQLPKDRFSAERLKGVDSTLKIQPAKLEDSAVYLCASSLAGTGGRYEQYFGPGTRLTVT.

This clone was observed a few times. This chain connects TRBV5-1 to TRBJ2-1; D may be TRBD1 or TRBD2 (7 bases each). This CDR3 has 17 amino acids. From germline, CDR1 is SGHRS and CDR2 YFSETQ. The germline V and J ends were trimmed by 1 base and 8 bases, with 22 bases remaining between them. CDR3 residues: CASSLTGAGGTLDEQFF. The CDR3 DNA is TGCGCCAGCAGCTTGACAGGGGCCGGGGGGACACTCGATGAGCAGTTCTTC.

The CDR3 sequence is CASSSQDSLRDGLLFSNQPQHF. CDR3 nucleotides: TGCGCCAGCAGCTCGCAGGACAGCTTACGGGACGGCTTACTCTTTAGCAATCAGCCCCAGCATTTT. V and J are TRBV5-1 and TRBJ1-5; maybe TRBD1 (6 bases). CDR1 is SGHRS and CDR2 is YFSETQ in the germline V gene. V lost 3 bases, J lost 0 bases, and 31 bases lay in between. The CDR3 totals 22 residues. Together with reference TRBV5-1 and TRBJ1-5, the CDR3 gives the full variable domain: KAGVTQTPRYLIKTRGQQVTLSCSPISGHRSVSWYQQTPGQGLQFLFEYFSETQRNKGNFPGRFSGRQFSNSRSEMNVSTLELGDSALYLCASSSQDSLRDGLLFSNQPQHFGDGTRLSIL.